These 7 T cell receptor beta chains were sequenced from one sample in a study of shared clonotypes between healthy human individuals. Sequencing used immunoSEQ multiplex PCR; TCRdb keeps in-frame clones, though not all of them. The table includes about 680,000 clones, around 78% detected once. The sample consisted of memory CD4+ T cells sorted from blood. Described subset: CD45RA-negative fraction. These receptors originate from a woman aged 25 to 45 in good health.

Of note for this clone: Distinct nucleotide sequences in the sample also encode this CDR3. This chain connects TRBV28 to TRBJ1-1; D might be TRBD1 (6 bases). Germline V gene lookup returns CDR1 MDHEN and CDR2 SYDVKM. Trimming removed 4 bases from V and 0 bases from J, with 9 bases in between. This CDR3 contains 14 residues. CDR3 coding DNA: TGTGCCAGCAGTTCAGGGGCGGTGAACACTGAAGCTTTCTTT. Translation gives CASSSGAVNTEAFF.

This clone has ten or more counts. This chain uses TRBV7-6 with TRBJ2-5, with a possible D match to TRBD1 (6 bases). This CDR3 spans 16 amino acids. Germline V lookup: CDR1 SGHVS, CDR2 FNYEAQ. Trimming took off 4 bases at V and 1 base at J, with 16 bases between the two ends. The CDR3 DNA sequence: TGTGCCAGCAGCTCATGGACAGTCCAAATCCAAGAGACCCAGTACTTC. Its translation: CASSSWTVQIQETQYF. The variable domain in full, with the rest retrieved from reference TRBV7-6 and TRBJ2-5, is GAGVSQSPRYKVTKRGQDVALRCDPISGHVSLYWYRQALGQGPEFLTYFNYEAQQDKSGLPNDRFSAERPEGSISTLTIQRTEQRDSAMYRCASSSWTVQIQETQYFGPGTRLLVL.

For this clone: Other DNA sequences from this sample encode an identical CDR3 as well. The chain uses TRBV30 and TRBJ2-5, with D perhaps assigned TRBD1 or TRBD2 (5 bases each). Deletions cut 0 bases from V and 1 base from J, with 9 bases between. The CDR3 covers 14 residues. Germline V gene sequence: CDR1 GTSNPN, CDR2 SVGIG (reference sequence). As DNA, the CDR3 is TGTGCCTGGAGTGTAAGAGGGGTCCAAGAGACCCAGTACTTC. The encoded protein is CAWSVRGVQETQYF. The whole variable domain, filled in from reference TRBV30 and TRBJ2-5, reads SQTIHQWPATLVQPVGSPLSLECTVEGTSNPNLYWYRQAAGRGLQLLFYSVGIGQISSEVPQNLSASRPQDRQFILSSKKLLLSDSGFYLCAWSVRGVQETQYFGPGTRLLVL.

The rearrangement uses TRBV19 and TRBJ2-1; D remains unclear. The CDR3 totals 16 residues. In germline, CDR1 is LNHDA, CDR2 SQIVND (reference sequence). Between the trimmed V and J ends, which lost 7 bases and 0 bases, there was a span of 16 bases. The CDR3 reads CASTSRTRSSYNEQFF. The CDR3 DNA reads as TGTGCCAGTACCAGTAGGACGCGTAGCTCCTACAATGAGCAGTTCTTC. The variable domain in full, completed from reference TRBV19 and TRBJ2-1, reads DGGITQSPKYLFRKEGQNVTLSCEQNLNHDAMYWYRQDPGQGLRLIYYSQIVNDFQKGDIAEGYSVSREKKESFPLTVTSAQKNPTAFYLCASTSRTRSSYNEQFFGPGTRLTVL.

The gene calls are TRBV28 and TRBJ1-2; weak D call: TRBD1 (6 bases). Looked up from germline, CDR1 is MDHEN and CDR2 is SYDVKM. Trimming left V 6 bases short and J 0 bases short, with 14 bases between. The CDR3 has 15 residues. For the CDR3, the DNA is TGTGCCAGCAGACCCGGGACACCAACTAACTATGGCTACACCTTC. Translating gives CASRPGTPTNYGYTF.

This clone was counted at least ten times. The CDR3 region has the DNA TGTGCCAGCAGCGCACTAGCGGGAGCCGGGGAGCTGTTTTTT. It yields the protein CASSALAGAGELFF. The chain uses TRBV6-1 and TRBJ2-2; 11 bases match TRBD2. There are 14 residues in the CDR3. With 6 bases clipped from V and 6 bases from J, the junction kept 3 bases outside the gene matches. CDR1 is MNHNS, CDR2 SASEGT, per germline.

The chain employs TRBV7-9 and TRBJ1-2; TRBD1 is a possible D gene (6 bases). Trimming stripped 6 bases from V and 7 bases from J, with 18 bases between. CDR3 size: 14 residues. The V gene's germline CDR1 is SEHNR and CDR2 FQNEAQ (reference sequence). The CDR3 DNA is TGTGCCAGCAGTAAACAACAGGGTATTTCTGGCTACACCTTC. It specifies CASSKQQGISGYTF. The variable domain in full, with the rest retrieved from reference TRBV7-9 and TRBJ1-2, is DTGVSQNPRHKITKRGQNVTFRCDPISEHNRLYWYRQTLGQGPEFLTYFQNEAQLEKSRLLSDRFSAERPKGSFSTLEIQRTEQGDSAMYLCASSKQQGISGYTFGSGTRLTVV.